The 29 T cell receptor beta chains presented below share a single source sample, sequenced in a study of Ad26.COV2.S vaccination and SARS-CoV-2 variants. Documented treatment: roughly 20 received Ad26.COV2.S at low or high dose, single or two shots; 5 received placebo; per-sample allocation not given. Repertoires come from day 63 after the first vaccine or placebo injection. Libraries were prepared by immunoSEQ multiplex PCR; TCRdb keeps only in-frame clonotypes and omits some of them. The table lists fewer than 400,000 clones, 85% of them singletons. The sample here was peripheral blood, taken in a trial of Ad26.COV2.S vaccine versus placebo. These receptors all stem from a person aged 18-60 years who received the Ad26.COV2.S COVID-19 vaccine or a placebo.

The chain recombines TRBV28 with TRBJ1-1; D may be TRBD1 (5 bases). The CDR3 is 14 residues long. The germline CDR1 and CDR2 sequences are MDHEN and SYDVKM. Trimming shortened V by 5 bases and J by 3 bases, and 13 bases separated the two germline ends. DNA of the CDR3: TGTGCCAGCAGTAGGCGACAGAAATACACTGAAGCTTTCTTT. As protein: CASSRRQKYTEAFF.

The J gene is TRBJ2-5, the V gene TRBV18; D ambiguous. Germline CDR1 reads KGHSH; CDR2 reads LQKENI. The V end lost 2 bases, the J end lost 5 bases, and 6 bases lay between the germline ends. The CDR3 has 12 residues. CDR3 region: CASSPNYETQYF. CDR3 in DNA: TGTGCCAGCTCACCAAATTATGAGACCCAGTACTTC.

The genes are TRBV5-1 and TRBJ2-7, with D unresolved. The CDR3 is made up of 16 amino acids. The V gene's germline CDR1 is SGHRS and CDR2 YFSETQ. Between the trimmed V and J ends, which lost 3 bases and 0 bases, there was a span of 16 bases. CDR3 sequence (DNA): TGCGCCAGCAGCTGGGGAACAGACATCTACTCCTACGAGCAGTACTTC. It is translated as CASSWGTDIYSYEQYF. The variable domain in full, completed from reference TRBV5-1 and TRBJ2-7, reads KAGVTQTPRYLIKTRGQQVTLSCSPISGHRSVSWYQQTPGQGLQFLFEYFSETQRNKGNFPGRFSGRQFSNSRSEMNVSTLELGDSALYLCASSWGTDIYSYEQYFGPGTRLTVT.

To note about this clone: Different DNA sequences within this sample yield the same CDR3. The CDR3: CASPPTWTVSSYEQYF. The DNA for the CDR3 is TGTGCCAGCCCCCCCACATGGACAGTAAGCTCCTACGAGCAGTACTTC. The chain uses TRBV28 and TRBJ2-7; possible D gene TRBD1, 6 bases. The germline V and J ends were trimmed by 8 bases and 0 bases, with 20 bases remaining between them. This CDR3 spans 16 amino acids. Looked up from germline, CDR1 is MDHEN and CDR2 is SYDVKM.

V usage is TRBV3-1 (or the pseudogene TRBV3-2) and J usage is TRBJ1-4, with unresolved D. The V gene's germline CDR1 is LGHDT and CDR2 YNNKEL (reference sequence). This CDR3 region has 15 residues. Trimming pared 5 bases from V and 10 bases from J, leaving 20 bases between. The CDR3 here is CASSDIPEAAGKLFF. The CDR3 DNA sequence: TGTGCCAGCAGCGATATCCCCGAGGCCGCCGGAAAACTGTTTTTT.

The chain joins TRBV5-1 to TRBJ1-1, with D perhaps TRBD1 (5 bases). V was cut by 6 bases and J by 5 bases, with 17 bases left in between. The CDR3 is made up of 14 amino acids. Germline V lookup: CDR1 SGHRS, CDR2 YFSETQ. The CDR3 is CASILAGGGTEAFF. CDR3 bases: TGCGCCAGCATCCTGGCTGGGGGTGGGACTGAAGCTTTCTTT.

This sequence joins TRBV28 and TRBJ1-4, with TRBD1 matching 9 bases. The V gene end was trimmed by 5 bases and the J gene end by 11 bases; junction bases not matched to a gene: 12. Germline V gene sequence: CDR1 MDHEN, CDR2 SYDVKM. The CDR3 has 15 amino acids. CDR3 sequence (DNA): TGTGCCAGCAGTATCATCGGACAGGGGCGGGAGAAACTGTTTTTT. This gives the protein CASSIIGQGREKLFF.

CDR3 bases: TGTGCCAGCAGCTTGGGGACAGGGAAAAAGACCCAGTACTTC. This sequence encodes CASSLGTGKKTQYF. The chain recombines TRBV7-2 with TRBJ2-5; 9 nucleotides match TRBD1. V shed 3 bases, J shed 6 bases, and the junction held 5 bases outside the gene matches. The CDR3 spans 14 residues. Germline CDR1 is SGHTA and CDR2 is FQGNSA. The variable domain in full, completed from reference TRBV7-2 and TRBJ2-5, reads GAGVSQSPSNKVTEKGKDVELRCDPISGHTALYWYRQSLGQGLEFLIYFQGNSAPDKSGLPSDRFSAERTGGSVSTLTIQRTQQEDSAVYLCASSLGTGKKTQYFGPGTRLLVL.

The chain joins TRBV12-3 or TRBV12-4 to TRBJ1-2; D is unclear. The V gene lost 6 bases and the J gene lost 8 bases, with 10 bases spanning the gap. The CDR3 length is 11 residues. The DNA for the CDR3 is TGTGCCAGCAGCCGCGGGCTGGGCTACACCTTC. As protein: CASSRGLGYTF.

The CDR3 DNA follows: TGTGCCAGCTCACCACGGCTGAACAATGAGCAGTTCTTC. Translation: CASSPRLNNEQFF. The V call is TRBV18, the J call TRBJ2-1; no definite D call. Germline CDR1 reads KGHSH; CDR2 reads LQKENI. CDR3 length equals 13 residues. Trimming left V 1 base short and J 5 bases short, with 6 bases between.

J is TRBJ2-1 and V is TRBV28; D ambiguous. Trimming took 3 bases from V and 1 from J, leaving 7 bases between them. This CDR3 is 14 amino acids long. Germline-derived CDR1 and CDR2 are MDHEN and SYDVKM. The CDR3 loop reads CASSFLGSYNEQFF. Here the CDR3 DNA reads TGTGCCAGCAGTTTCCTGGGTTCCTACAATGAGCAGTTCTTC.

Notes on this clone: Other DNA sequences within the sample encode an identical CDR3. The V gene is TRBV5-1, the J gene TRBJ2-2; the D gene is possibly TRBD1 (5 bases). Germline CDR1 is SGHRS and CDR2 is YFSETQ. The CDR3 extends over 14 amino acids. V was pared by 2 bases and J by 0 bases, with 5 bases between. CDR3 residues: CASSLGANTGELFF. CDR3 DNA: TGCGCCAGCAGCTTAGGGGCGAACACCGGGGAGCTGTTTTTT.

The rearrangement joins TRBV11-2 to TRBJ1-5; D gene unclear. CDR3 size: 15 residues. Deletions cut 5 bases from V and 6 bases from J, with 17 bases between. CDR1 is SGHAT, CDR2 FQNNGV, per germline. DNA of the CDR3: TGTGCCAGCAGCCGTAGTGAGGGCCACGGTCAGCCCCAGCATTTT. This encodes CASSRSEGHGQPQHF. Looking up the rest from reference TRBV11-2 and TRBJ1-5 gives the full variable domain: EAGVAQSPRYKIIEKRQSVAFWCNPISGHATLYWYQQILGQGPKLLIQFQNNGVVDDSQLPKDRFSAERLKGVDSTLKIQPAKLEDSAVYLCASSRSEGHGQPQHFGDGTRLSIL.

This chain links TRBV5-1 with TRBJ1-2; 9 nucleotides match TRBD1. The CDR3 runs to 14 residues. With 4 bases clipped from V and 8 bases from J, the junction kept 9 bases outside the gene matches. CDR1 and CDR2 (germline): SGHRS, YFSETQ. CDR3 sequence (DNA): TGCGCCAGCAGCCGGGACAGGGAGGGTTTCGGCTACACCTTC. Amino acids: CASSRDREGFGYTF.

This clone occurred a few times. The chain uses TRBV7-2 and TRBJ1-6, with D tentatively TRBD1 (5 bases). Trimming took 2 bases from V and 0 from J, leaving 17 bases between them. This CDR3 has 19 amino acids. Germline assignment: CDR1 SGHTA and CDR2 FQGNSA. The CDR3 is CASSLIFARALSYNSPLHF. CDR3 coding DNA: TGTGCCAGCAGCTTAATCTTTGCCAGGGCCCTCTCCTATAATTCACCCCTCCACTTT.

The chain uses TRBV12-5 and TRBJ1-1; D not resolved. V lost 7 bases and J 6 bases, leaving 15 bases between the germline ends. Germline V gene data show CDR1 as LGHNT and CDR2 as FRNRAP. The CDR3 is 13 amino acids. The DNA for the CDR3 is TGTGCTAGTGACCCGGGCCAGGCTGCTGAAGCTTTCTTT. Amino acids: CASDPGQAAEAFF.

The chain employs TRBV6-6 and TRBJ2-1; 7 bases match TRBD2. Germline V lookup: CDR1 MNHNY, CDR2 SVGAGI (reference sequence). This CDR3 region has 13 residues. Trimming at V came to 6 bases and at J to 5 bases, leaving 4 bases not matched to a gene. As DNA, the CDR3 is TGTGCCAGCAGCTGGACTAGGGACAATGAGCAGTTCTTC. It encodes CASSWTRDNEQFF.

The sample holds one count of this clone. The chain links TRBV19 to TRBJ2-2; maybe TRBD1 (5 bases). Trimming took 5 bases from V and 5 from J, leaving 15 bases between them. This CDR3 has 15 amino acids. Germline V gene sequence: CDR1 LNHDA, CDR2 SQIVND (reference sequence). CDR3 amino acids: CASSPRQGGTGELFF. The CDR3, as DNA: TGTGCCAGTAGTCCTCGGCAGGGTGGGACCGGGGAGCTGTTTTTT.

The chain combines TRBV25-1 with TRBJ2-3, with D perhaps TRBD2 (6 bases). V lost 0 bases, J lost 3 bases, and 10 bases lay in between. The CDR3 runs 15 residues. Germline V gene lookup returns CDR1 MGHDK and CDR2 SYGVNS. The CDR3 protein is CASSEYGGSTDTQYF. The CDR3 region has the DNA TGTGCCAGCAGTGAATATGGGGGGTCAACAGATACGCAGTATTTT.

The chain couples TRBV3-1 (or the pseudogene TRBV3-2) to TRBJ1-1; D unclear. Trimming pared 0 bases from V and 0 bases from J, leaving 5 bases between. CDR3 length: 14 amino acids. Per the germline V gene, CDR1 is LGHDT and CDR2 is YNNKEL (reference sequence). The CDR3 coding sequence is TGTGCCAGCAGCCAAGATAGGTTGAACACTGAAGCTTTCTTT. Protein sequence: CASSQDRLNTEAFF.

CDR3 nucleotide sequence: TGCGCCAGCAGCTTGGCTGAGAGGTTGGACACTGAAGCTTTCTTT. Translating gives CASSLAERLDTEAFF. V usage is TRBV5-1 and J usage is TRBJ1-1; D unclear. The CDR3 totals 15 residues. Trimming removed 0 bases at V and 3 bases at J, with 12 bases between. Per germline, CDR1 SGHRS and CDR2 YFSETQ.

The J gene is TRBJ2-7, the V gene TRBV10-3; D may be TRBD1 (5 bases). This CDR3 comprises 13 residues. V lost 2 bases and J lost 0, with 5 bases in between. The germline V gene encodes CDR1 ENHRY and CDR2 SYGVKD. CDR3 protein: CAISETGSYEQYF. The CDR3 DNA sequence: TGTGCCATCAGTGAGACAGGCTCCTACGAGCAGTACTTC.

The J gene is TRBJ1-5, the V gene TRBV7-6, with TRBD1 identical over 12 bases. CDR1 is SGHVS, CDR2 FNYEAQ, per germline. J gave up 4 bases and V 5 bases, and 3 bases lay outside the gene matches. The CDR3 spans 15 residues. CDR3 in amino acids: CASSPGQGANQPQHF. For the CDR3, the DNA is TGTGCCAGCAGCCCGGGACAGGGGGCGAATCAGCCCCAGCATTTT.

The chain uses TRBV9 and TRBJ1-2, with unresolved D. The V and J ends lost 4 bases and 2 bases respectively, with 15 bases between them. Germline V gene sequence: CDR1 SGDLS, CDR2 YYNGEE. This CDR3 contains 15 residues. The chain's CDR3 is CASSLYERVNYGYTF. The DNA of the CDR3 is TGTGCCAGCAGCTTATACGAACGGGTAAACTATGGCTACACCTTC.

V is TRBV6-1 and J is TRBJ1-2, with D possibly TRBD1 on 6 matching bases. V shed 0 bases and J shed 8 bases, with 16 bases lying between them. Germline V gene lookup returns CDR1 MNHNS and CDR2 SASEGT. The CDR3 has 15 amino acids. The CDR3 sequence is CASSEAAQDRRGYTF. DNA of the CDR3: TGTGCCAGCAGTGAAGCGGCTCAGGACAGAAGAGGCTACACCTTC.

The rearrangement joins TRBV29-1 to TRBJ1-1; a weak D match, TRBD1 (5 bases). The CDR3 consists of 12 residues. The V end lost 7 bases, the J end lost 2 bases, and 11 bases lay between the germline ends. Germline V gives CDR1 SQVTM, CDR2 ANQGSEA. CDR3 region: CSGRDGNTEAFF. The CDR3 coding sequence is TGCAGCGGCCGGGACGGTAACACTGAAGCTTTCTTT.

V and J are TRBV6-6 and TRBJ2-2; D gene uncertain. The CDR3 covers 12 residues. Germline V gene sequence: CDR1 MNHNY, CDR2 SVGAGI (reference sequence). With 8 bases removed from V and 6 bases from J, the gap between germline ends came to 10 bases. The CDR3 loop reads CASHIVAGELFF. CDR3 bases: TGTGCCAGCCACATAGTAGCCGGGGAGCTGTTTTTT.

The V and J genes are TRBV6-6 and TRBJ1-5; D is undetermined. The germline CDR1 and CDR2 sequences are MNHNY and SVGAGI (reference sequence). The V and J ends lost 5 bases and 1 base respectively, with 15 bases between them. The CDR3 contains 16 residues. CDR3 DNA: TGTGCCAGCAGTCAGGTCAGTCTGATCAGCAATCAGCCCCAGCATTTT. Its translation: CASSQVSLISNQPQHF.

This clone has a handful of counts. This chain links TRBV6-5 with TRBJ2-7; a weak D match, TRBD1 (5 bases). The CDR3 sequence is 15 residues long. Between the trimmed V and J ends, which lost 6 bases and 0 bases, there was a span of 15 bases. Germline CDR1 and CDR2: MNHEY and SVGAGI. The CDR3 DNA sequence: TGTGCCAGCAGAGAGATCTGGGGCAACTCCTACGAGCAGTACTTC. It yields the protein CASREIWGNSYEQYF.